This T cell receptor (beta chain) was profiled in a study of cytomegalovirus exposure and HLA in healthy donors. The CDR3 is made up of 16 amino acids. Germline values: CDR1 LGHNA, CDR2 YNFKEQ. With 1 base removed from V and 4 bases from J, the gap between germline ends came to 13 bases. PCR amplification relied on 60 Vbeta primers (plus 13 Jbeta primers). Method: immunoSEQ multiplex PCR; TCRdb's copy keeps in-frame clones and lacks some. Its table lists around 210,000 clones. The sample taken for sequencing was PBMCs. The rearrangement links TRBV4-2 to TRBJ2-2; D perhaps matches TRBD1 (6 bases). The TCR comes from a girl aged 2-10 years in good health and CMV-seropositive. The CDR3 here is CASSQGTGLGTGELFF. As DNA, the CDR3 is TGTGCCAGCAGCCAAGGAACAGGGCTAGGCACCGGGGAGCTGTTTTTT.